This paragraph reports one TCR beta chain. What it binds is not known. This CDR3 comprises 13 residues. V was cut by 7 bases and J by 5 bases, with 14 bases left in between. Looked up from germline, CDR1 is LNHDA and CDR2 is SQIVND (reference sequence). These data belong to a study of cytomegalovirus exposure and HLA in healthy donors. The PCR made use of 60 Vbeta and 13 Jbeta primers. Sequencing was performed with immunoSEQ multiplex PCR; in TCRdb, only in-frame clones are kept and a portion is missing. The repertoire holds around 90,000 clones, 70% to 85% seen once, with 2.5% to 3.5% in the top ten. Study-level results: Follow-up analysis later connected one missense variant in DCLRE1C with trimming of TCR beta V- and J-genes. According to an earlier analysis, most TCR beta V segments yielded productive rearrangements about 87% or about 30% of the time.

The chain has TRBV19 and TRBJ1-1; D possibly corresponds to TRBD1 (6 bases). The sequenced sample was PBMCs. The sequence derives from a man aged 25 to 40 in good health and CMV-seronegative. The CDR3 bases are TGTGCCAGTAATCCTACAGGGCGGACTGAAGCTTTCTTT. Protein: CASNPTGRTEAFF. Complete variable domain (other parts from reference TRBV19 and TRBJ1-1): DGGITQSPKYLFRKEGQNVTLSCEQNLNHDAMYWYRQDPGQGLRLIYYSQIVNDFQKGDIAEGYSVSREKKESFPLTVTSAQKNPTAFYLCASNPTGRTEAFFGQGTRLTVV.